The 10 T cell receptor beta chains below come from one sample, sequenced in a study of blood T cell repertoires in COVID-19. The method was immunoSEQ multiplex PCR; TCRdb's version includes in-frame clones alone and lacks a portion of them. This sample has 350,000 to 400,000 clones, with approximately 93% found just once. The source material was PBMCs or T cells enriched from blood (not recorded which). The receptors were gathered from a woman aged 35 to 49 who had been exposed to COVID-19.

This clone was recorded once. CDR3 DNA: TGTGCCAGCAGCGTAGCCGGGGTCAATTCACCCCTCCACTTT. As protein: CASSVAGVNSPLHF. The rearrangement links TRBV9 to TRBJ1-6; D is uncertain. V dropped 0 bases and J dropped 7 bases, with 8 bases sitting between them. CDR3 length: 14 amino acids. CDR1 and CDR2 (germline): SGDLS, YYNGEE.

CDR3 sequence reads: CSVVSGNTIYF. Here the CDR3 DNA reads TGCAGCGTCGTTTCTGGAAACACCATATATTTT. J is TRBJ1-3 and V is TRBV29-1; D ambiguous. V lost 6 bases and J lost 1, with 4 bases in between. The CDR3 extends over 11 amino acids. The germline V gene encodes CDR1 SQVTM and CDR2 ANQGSEA.

Here the CDR3 reads CASSSRAQGSNQPQHF. Written as DNA, the CDR3 is TGTGCCAGCAGTTCCCGCGCTCAGGGAAGCAATCAGCCCCAGCATTTT. V is TRBV6-5 and J is TRBJ1-5, with D perhaps matching TRBD1 (5 bases). V shed 4 bases and J shed 1 base, with 14 bases lying between them. Per the germline V gene, CDR1 is MNHEY and CDR2 is SVGAGI. This CDR3 spans 16 amino acids.

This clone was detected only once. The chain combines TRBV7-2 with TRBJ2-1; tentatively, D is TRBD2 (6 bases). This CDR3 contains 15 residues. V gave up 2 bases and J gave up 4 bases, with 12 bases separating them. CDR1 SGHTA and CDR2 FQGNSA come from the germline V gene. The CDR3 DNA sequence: TGTGCCAGCAGCTTAAGGAGGGAGCCGTACAATGAGCAGTTCTTC. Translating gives CASSLRREPYNEQFF.

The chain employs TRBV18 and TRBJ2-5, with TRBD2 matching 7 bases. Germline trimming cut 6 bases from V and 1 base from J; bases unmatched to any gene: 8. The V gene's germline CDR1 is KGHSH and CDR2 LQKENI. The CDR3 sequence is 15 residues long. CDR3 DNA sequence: TGTGCCAGCTCCCAAGGAGCGGGGACCCAAGAGACCCAGTACTTC. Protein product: CASSQGAGTQETQYF.

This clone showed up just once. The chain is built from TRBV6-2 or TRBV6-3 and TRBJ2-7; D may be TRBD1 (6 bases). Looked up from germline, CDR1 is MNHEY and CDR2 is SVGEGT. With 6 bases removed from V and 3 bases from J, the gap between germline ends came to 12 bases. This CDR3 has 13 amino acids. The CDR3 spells CASSAPGDYEQYF. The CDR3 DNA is TGTGCCAGCAGCGCCCCAGGGGACTACGAGCAGTACTTC.

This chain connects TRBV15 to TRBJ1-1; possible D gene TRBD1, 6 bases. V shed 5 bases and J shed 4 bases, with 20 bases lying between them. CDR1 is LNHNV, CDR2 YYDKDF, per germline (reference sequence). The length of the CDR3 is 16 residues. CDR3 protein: CATSSRSGAFGTEAFF. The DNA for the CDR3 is TGTGCCACCAGCTCACGTTCAGGGGCCTTCGGCACTGAAGCTTTCTTT.

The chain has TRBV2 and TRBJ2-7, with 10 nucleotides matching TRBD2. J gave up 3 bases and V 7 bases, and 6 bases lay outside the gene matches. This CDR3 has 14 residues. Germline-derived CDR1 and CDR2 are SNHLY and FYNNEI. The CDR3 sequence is CASTGGLAIYEQYF. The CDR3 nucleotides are TGTGCCAGCACGGGGGGACTAGCGATCTACGAGCAGTACTTC.

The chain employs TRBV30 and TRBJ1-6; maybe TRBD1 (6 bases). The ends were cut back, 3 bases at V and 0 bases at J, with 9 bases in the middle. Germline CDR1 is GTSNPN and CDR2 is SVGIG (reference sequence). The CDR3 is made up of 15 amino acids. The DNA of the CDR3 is TGTGCCTGGAGACAGGGAAGCTCCTATAATTCACCCCTCCACTTT. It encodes CAWRQGSSYNSPLHF.

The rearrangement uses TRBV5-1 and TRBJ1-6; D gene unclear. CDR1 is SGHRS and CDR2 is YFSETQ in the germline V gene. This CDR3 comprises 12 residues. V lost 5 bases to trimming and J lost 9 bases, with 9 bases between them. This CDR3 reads CASRRGGSPLHF. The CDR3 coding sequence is TGCGCCAGCAGAAGAGGCGGTTCACCCCTCCACTTT.